Below, 3 T cell receptor beta chains from the same sample are listed, as sequenced in a study of blood T cell repertoires in COVID-19 (TCRdb year 2020). Library preparation was by the immunoSEQ multiplex PCR assay. This is the immuneACCESS table as TCRdb keeps it, with only in-frame sequences that have V and J called. A part of the clones is gone; compared with another copy, unresolved V genes explain less than half, and the rest is unexplained. This sample lists approximately 140,000 clones; 87% were detected once. Of the sample, roughly 6.6% falls within the top ten clones. The sample comprised peripheral blood. The receptors originated from a man aged 80 or over with acute or convalescent COVID-19.

The CDR3 spells CASSFRLNTGELFF. CDR3 bases: TGTGCCAGCAGCTTCAGACTGAACACCGGGGAGCTGTTTTTT. The genes are TRBV7-9 and TRBJ2-2; D remains ambiguous. The ends were cut back, 3 bases at V and 1 base at J, with 6 bases in the middle. The CDR3 runs 14 residues. Germline lookup yields CDR1 SEHNR and CDR2 FQNEAQ (reference sequence).

This rearrangement joins TRBV6-5 to TRBJ1-1; no definite D call. V lost 7 bases to trimming and J lost 9 bases, with 18 bases between them. CDR1 and CDR2 from the germline V gene are MNHEY and SVGAGI. CDR3 length: 13 residues. CDR3 in DNA: TGTGCCAGCATAAGGTGGCAGACTAACCAAGCTTTCTTT. Residues: CASIRWQTNQAFF.

The V gene is TRBV28, the J gene TRBJ1-1; tentatively, D is TRBD1 (5 bases). The germline V gene encodes CDR1 MDHEN and CDR2 SYDVKM. V shed 6 bases and J shed 11 bases, with 13 bases lying between them. The CDR3 runs to 11 residues. The chain's CDR3 is CASRQGSRAFF. For the CDR3, the DNA is TGTGCCAGCAGGCAGGGTAGTCGGGCTTTCTTT.